Listed below are T cell receptor beta chains from one sample, sequenced in a study of blood T cells in healthy people across ages. A single record per CDR3 protein comes from TCRdb applying MiXCR to the 5' RACE reads. The table includes more than 750,000 distinct CDR3 sequences, about 29% detected once. These data were also filed under a second study, of T cells of mothers and their children.

Sequencing used blood. These receptors were collected from a woman aged 35 to 49 in good health. CDR3s include the opening cysteine and the closing phenylalanine or tryptophan. Fields, in order: D gene, clone size, V gene, J gene, CDR3 DNA, CDR3 protein. The D gene is left open where the match is weak. The listing skips clone size in some rows; elsewhere it reads once, few, many or a size class.

D: NA; size: many; V: TRBV28; J: TRBJ1-2; DNA: TGTGCCAGCACCCTGACGGGGGGGTACGGCTACACCTTC; CDR3: CASTLTGGYGYTF
D: TRBD2; size: many; V: TRBV28; J: TRBJ2-5; DNA: TGTGCCAGCAGTTTACAGGCGGGGGGGCTAAAAGAGACCCAGTACTTC; CDR3: CASSLQAGGLKETQYF
D: NA; size: NA; V: TRBV4-2; J: TRBJ2-3; DNA: TGTGCCAGCAGCCAAGAGCTTACAGATACGCAGTATTTT; CDR3: CASSQELTDTQYF
D: NA; size: few; V: TRBV12-3/TRBV12-4; J: TRBJ1-6; DNA: TGTGCCAGCGGAGATAGGTTGTTTCTAGGGGCTGATAATTCACCCCTCCACTTT; CDR3: CASGDRLFLGADNSPLHF
D: NA; size: few; V: TRBV2; J: TRBJ2-1; DNA: TGTGCCAGCAGTGATTCCTTAGGACTTGCCTACAATGAGCAGTTCTTC; CDR3: CASSDSLGLAYNEQFF
D: NA; size: few; V: TRBV5-5; J: TRBJ1-1; DNA: TGTGCCAGCACGCCGGCCCCGAACACTGAAGCTTTCTTT; CDR3: CASTPAPNTEAFF
D: TRBD1; size: NA; V: TRBV28; J: TRBJ1-1; DNA: TGTGCCACCCAGCAACACAGGGGGCGCGTGAACACTGAAGCTTACTTT; CDR3: CATQQHRGRVNTEAYF
D: NA; size: many; V: TRBV6-2/TRBV6-3; J: TRBJ1-1; DNA: TGTGCCAGCAGTTACGACCCTTATGGAACTGAAGCTTTCTTT; CDR3: CASSYDPYGTEAFF
D: NA; size: few; V: TRBV4-1; J: TRBJ1-4; DNA: TGCGCCAGCAGCCAAGGGGCGACAGGAGAAAAACTGTTTTTT; CDR3: CASSQGATGEKLFF
D: NA; size: few; V: TRBV29-1; J: TRBJ1-1; DNA: TGCAGCGTCCGAAGCCAGGGTGGATACACTGAAGCTTTCTTT; CDR3: CSVRSQGGYTEAFF
D: NA; size: NA; V: TRBV20-1; J: TRBJ1-2; DNA: TGCAGTGCAGGGAGGGATGGCTACACCTTC; CDR3: CSAGRDGYTF
D: TRBD2; size: many; V: TRBV27; J: TRBJ2-1; DNA: TGTGCCAGCAGTAGGGGACTAGCGGGAAACAATGAGCAGTTCTTC; CDR3: CASSRGLAGNNEQFF
D: NA; size: NA; V: TRBV5-1; J: TRBJ1-1; DNA: TGCGCCAGCAGCCAGGACGGCAGGGGCTCTGAAGCTTTCTTT; CDR3: CASSQDGRGSEAFF
D: NA; size: few; V: TRBV4-3; J: TRBJ1-1; DNA: TGCGCCAGCAGCCAAGGACAGGCTCCCCTCACATGGGCTTTCTTT; CDR3: CASSQGQAPLTWAFF
D: NA; size: NA; V: TRBV7-8; J: TRBJ1-2; DNA: TGTGCCAGCAGCTTAGAGGCCAGGGGAGGCTACACCTTC; CDR3: CASSLEARGGYTF
D: TRBD2; size: NA; V: TRBV5-1; J: TRBJ2-7; DNA: TGCGCCAGCAGCTTACGACTAGCGGGGGGCCTGACCTACGAGCAGTACTTC; CDR3: CASSLRLAGGLTYEQYF